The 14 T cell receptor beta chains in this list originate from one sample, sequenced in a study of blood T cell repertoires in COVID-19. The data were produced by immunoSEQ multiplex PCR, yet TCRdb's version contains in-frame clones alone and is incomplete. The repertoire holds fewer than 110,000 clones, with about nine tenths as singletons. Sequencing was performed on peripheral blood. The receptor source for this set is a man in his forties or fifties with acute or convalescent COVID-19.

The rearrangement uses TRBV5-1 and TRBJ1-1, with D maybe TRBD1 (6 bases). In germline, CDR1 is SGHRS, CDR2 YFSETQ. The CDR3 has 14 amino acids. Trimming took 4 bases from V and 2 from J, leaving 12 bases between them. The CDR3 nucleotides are TGCGCCAGCAGCCCCCCACAGGGAAACACTGAAGCTTTCTTT. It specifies CASSPPQGNTEAFF.

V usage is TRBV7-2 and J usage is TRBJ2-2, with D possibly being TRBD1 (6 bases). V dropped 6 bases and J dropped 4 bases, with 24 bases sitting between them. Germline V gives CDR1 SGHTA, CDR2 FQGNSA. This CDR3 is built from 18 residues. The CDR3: CASSSDRPLVTSTGELFF. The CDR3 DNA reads TGTGCCAGCAGTTCGGACAGACCACTAGTGACATCCACCGGGGAGCTGTTTTTT.

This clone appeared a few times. The CDR3 sequence is CASSYSGGAPDTQYF. CDR3 DNA sequence: TGTGCCAGCAGCTATAGCGGGGGGGCCCCAGATACGCAGTATTTT. The genes are TRBV7-9 and TRBJ2-3, with 11 bases lining up with TRBD2. This CDR3 spans 15 amino acids. CDR1 SEHNR and CDR2 FQNEAQ come from the germline V gene (reference sequence). Unmatched junction bases numbered 4, after V lost 4 bases and J lost 4 bases.

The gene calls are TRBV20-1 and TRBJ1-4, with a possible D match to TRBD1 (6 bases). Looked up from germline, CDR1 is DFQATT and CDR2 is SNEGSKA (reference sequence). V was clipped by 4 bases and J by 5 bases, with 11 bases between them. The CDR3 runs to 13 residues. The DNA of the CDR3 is TGCAGTGCTATTGACAGGAAAAATGAAAAACTGTTTTTT. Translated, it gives CSAIDRKNEKLFF.

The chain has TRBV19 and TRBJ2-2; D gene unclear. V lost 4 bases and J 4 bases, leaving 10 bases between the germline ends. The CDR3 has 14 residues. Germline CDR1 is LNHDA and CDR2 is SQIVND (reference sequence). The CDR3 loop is CASSNQAGTGELFF. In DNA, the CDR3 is TGTGCCAGTAGTAATCAGGCTGGCACCGGGGAGCTGTTTTTT.

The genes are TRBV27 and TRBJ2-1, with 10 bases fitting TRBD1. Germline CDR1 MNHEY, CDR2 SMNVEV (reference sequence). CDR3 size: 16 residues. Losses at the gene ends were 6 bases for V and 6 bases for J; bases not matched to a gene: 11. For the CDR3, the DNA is TGTGCCAGCAGGTCAACCGGGACAGGGGAATTCAATGAGCAGTTCTTC. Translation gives CASRSTGTGEFNEQFF.

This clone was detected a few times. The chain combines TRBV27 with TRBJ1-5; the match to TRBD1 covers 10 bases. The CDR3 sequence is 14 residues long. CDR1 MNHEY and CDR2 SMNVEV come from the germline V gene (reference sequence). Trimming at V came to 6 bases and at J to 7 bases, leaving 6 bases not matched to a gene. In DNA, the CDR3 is TGTGCCAGCAGAGACAGGGGGCTCGGCCAGCCCCAGCATTTT. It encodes CASRDRGLGQPQHF.

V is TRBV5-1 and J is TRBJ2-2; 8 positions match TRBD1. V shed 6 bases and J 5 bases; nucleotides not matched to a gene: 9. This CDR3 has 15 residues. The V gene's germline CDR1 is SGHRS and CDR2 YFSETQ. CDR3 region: CASTPYTGGTGELFF. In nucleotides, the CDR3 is TGCGCCAGCACTCCCTATACAGGGGGGACCGGGGAGCTGTTTTTT.

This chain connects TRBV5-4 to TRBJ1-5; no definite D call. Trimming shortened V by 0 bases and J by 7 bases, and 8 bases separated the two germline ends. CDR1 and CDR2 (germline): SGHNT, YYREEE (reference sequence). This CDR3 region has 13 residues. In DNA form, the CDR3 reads TGTGCCAGCAGCTTGGGAGGAGGCCAGCCCCAGCATTTT. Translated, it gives CASSLGGGQPQHF.

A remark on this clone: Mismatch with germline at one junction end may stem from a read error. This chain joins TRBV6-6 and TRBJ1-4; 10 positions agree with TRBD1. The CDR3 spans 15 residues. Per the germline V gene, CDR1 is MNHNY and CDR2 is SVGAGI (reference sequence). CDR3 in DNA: TGTGCCAGCAGTGACTCGGGACAGGGGTATGAAAAACTGTTTTTT. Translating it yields CASSDSGQGYEKLFF.

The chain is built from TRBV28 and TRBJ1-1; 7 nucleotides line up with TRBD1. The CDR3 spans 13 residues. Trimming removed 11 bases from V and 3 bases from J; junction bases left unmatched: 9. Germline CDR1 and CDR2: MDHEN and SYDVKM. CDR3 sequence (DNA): TGTGCCGTCCGTAAGGGGGCCCACACTGAAGCTTTCTTT. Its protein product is CAVRKGAHTEAFF.

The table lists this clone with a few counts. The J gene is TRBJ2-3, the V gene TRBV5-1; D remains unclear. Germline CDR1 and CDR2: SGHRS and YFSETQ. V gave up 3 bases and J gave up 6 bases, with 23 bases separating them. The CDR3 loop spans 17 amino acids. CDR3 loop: CASSSPPRATEMDTQYF. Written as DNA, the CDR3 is TGCGCCAGCAGCTCGCCACCCCGCGCAACAGAGATGGATACGCAGTATTTT.

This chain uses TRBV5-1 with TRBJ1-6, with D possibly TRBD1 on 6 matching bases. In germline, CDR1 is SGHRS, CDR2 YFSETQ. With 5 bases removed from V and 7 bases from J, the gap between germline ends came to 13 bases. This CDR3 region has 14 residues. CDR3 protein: CASRADSENSPLHF. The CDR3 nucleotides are TGCGCCAGCAGGGCGGACAGCGAGAATTCACCCCTCCACTTT.

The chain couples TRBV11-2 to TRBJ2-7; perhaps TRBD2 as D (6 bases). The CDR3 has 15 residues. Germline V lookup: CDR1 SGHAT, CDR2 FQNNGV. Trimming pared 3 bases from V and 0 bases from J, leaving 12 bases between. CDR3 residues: CASSFGDWSSYEQYF. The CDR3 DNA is TGTGCCAGCAGCTTTGGGGACTGGAGCTCCTACGAGCAGTACTTC.